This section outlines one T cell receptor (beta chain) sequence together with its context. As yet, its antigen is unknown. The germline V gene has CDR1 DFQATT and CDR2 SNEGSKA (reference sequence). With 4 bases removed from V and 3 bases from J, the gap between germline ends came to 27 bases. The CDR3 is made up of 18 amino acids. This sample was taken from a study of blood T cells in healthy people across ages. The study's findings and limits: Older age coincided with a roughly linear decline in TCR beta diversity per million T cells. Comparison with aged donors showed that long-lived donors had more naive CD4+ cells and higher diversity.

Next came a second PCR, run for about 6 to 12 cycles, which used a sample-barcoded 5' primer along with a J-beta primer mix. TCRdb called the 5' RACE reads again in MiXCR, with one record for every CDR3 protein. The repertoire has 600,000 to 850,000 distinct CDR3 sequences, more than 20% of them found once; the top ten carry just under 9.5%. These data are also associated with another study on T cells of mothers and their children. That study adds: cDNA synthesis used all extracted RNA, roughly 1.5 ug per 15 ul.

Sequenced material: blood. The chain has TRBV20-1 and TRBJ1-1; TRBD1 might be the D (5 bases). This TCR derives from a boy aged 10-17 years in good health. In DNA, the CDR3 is TGCAGTGCTACGTATGAGGGACGTCCAAAGGGGTTCGACACTGAAGCTTTCTTT. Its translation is CSATYEGRPKGFDTEAFF.